This paragraph covers one TCR beta chain sequence. What it recognizes is unknown. The PCR employed 60 Vbeta primers together with 13 Jbeta primers. Method: immunoSEQ multiplex PCR; TCRdb's copy keeps in-frame clones and lacks some. The table has some 100,000 clones, around four fifths seen once. The germline gives CDR1 SGHNT, CDR2 YYREEE (reference sequence). V gave up 2 bases and J gave up 0 bases, with 11 bases separating them. The CDR3 length is 15 residues. The sample originates from a study of cytomegalovirus exposure and HLA in healthy donors. Overall study results and limits: The study labeled approximately 150 TCR beta chains cytomegalovirus-associated. Sequencing likely generated an artifact that appeared as a cluster of highly shared sequence variants. Clonal expansion was found to be greater in HLA-associated TCR beta chains than in equally common others in a later analysis. Reports described diagnosis of cytomegalovirus status by the classifier as highly specific and sensitive.

The sequenced sample consisted of PBMCs. The V gene is TRBV5-4, the J gene TRBJ1-1, with D hard to call. The source is a man in his forties or fifties in good health and CMV-seronegative. CDR3 protein: CASSFISAVNTEAFF. CDR3 in DNA: TGTGCCAGCAGCTTTATTTCGGCGGTGAACACTGAAGCTTTCTTT.